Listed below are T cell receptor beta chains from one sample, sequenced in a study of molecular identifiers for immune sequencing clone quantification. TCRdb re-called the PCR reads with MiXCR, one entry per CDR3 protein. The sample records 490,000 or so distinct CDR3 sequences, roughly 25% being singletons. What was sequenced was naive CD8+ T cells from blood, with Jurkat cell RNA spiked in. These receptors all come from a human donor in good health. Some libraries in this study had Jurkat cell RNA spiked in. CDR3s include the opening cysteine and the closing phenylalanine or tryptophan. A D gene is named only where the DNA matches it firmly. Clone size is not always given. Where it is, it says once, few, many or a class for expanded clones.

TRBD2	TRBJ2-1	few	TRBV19	CASSISGENEQFF	TGTGCCAGTAGTATTAGCGGGGAGAATGAGCAGTTCTTC
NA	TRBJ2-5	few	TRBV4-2	CASSPGTTKQETQYF	TGTGCCAGCAGCCCAGGGACAACTAAACAAGAGACCCAGTACTTC
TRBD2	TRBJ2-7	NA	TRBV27	CASSGWSGLAYEQYF	TGTGCCAGCAGTGGATGGTCGGGACTAGCCTACGAGCAGTACTTC
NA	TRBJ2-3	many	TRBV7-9	CASSLVGVGREEDTQYF	TGTGCCAGCAGCTTAGTAGGAGTGGGCCGCGAGGAGGATACGCAGTATTTT
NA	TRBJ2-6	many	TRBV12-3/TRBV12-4	CASSPDSSGANVLTF	TGTGCCAGCAGTCCGGACAGCTCTGGGGCCAACGTCCTGACTTTC
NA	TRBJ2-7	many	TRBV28	CASSSIRYEQYF	TGTGCCAGCAGCTCCATACGCTACGAGCAGTACTTC
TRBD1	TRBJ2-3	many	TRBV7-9	CASSSGQGAVDTQYF	TGTGCCAGCAGCTCGGGACAGGGTGCGGTGGATACGCAGTATTTT
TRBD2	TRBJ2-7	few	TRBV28	CASSLAWEGQGMYEQYF	TGTGCCAGCAGTTTAGCGTGGGAGGGGCAGGGTATGTACGAGCAGTACTTC
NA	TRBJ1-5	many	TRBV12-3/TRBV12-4	CASSKGGQPQHF	TGTGCCAGCAGCAAGGGTGGTCAGCCCCAGCATTTT
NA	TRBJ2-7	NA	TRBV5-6	CASSPSGHVREQYF	TGTGCCAGCAGCCCCAGCGGACATGTTAGGGAGCAGTACTTC
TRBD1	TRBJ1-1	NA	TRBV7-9	CASSPDRTNTEAFF	TGTGCCAGCAGCCCGGACAGGACGAACACTGAAGCTTTCTTT
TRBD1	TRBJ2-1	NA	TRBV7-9	CASSPQSGQINEQFF	TGTGCCAGCAGCCCCCAGTCGGGACAGATCAATGAGCAGTTCTTC
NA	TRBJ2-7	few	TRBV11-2	CASSLVDDYEQYF	TGTGCCAGCAGCTTAGTTGACGACTACGAGCAGTACTTC
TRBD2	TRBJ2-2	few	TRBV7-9	CASSPRVAGGKNTGELFF	TGTGCCAGCAGCCCCCGAGTAGCGGGAGGGAAAAACACCGGGGAGCTGTTTTTT
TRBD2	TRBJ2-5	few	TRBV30	CAWSKWEGETQYF	TGTGCCTGGAGTAAGTGGGAGGGAGAGACCCAGTACTTC